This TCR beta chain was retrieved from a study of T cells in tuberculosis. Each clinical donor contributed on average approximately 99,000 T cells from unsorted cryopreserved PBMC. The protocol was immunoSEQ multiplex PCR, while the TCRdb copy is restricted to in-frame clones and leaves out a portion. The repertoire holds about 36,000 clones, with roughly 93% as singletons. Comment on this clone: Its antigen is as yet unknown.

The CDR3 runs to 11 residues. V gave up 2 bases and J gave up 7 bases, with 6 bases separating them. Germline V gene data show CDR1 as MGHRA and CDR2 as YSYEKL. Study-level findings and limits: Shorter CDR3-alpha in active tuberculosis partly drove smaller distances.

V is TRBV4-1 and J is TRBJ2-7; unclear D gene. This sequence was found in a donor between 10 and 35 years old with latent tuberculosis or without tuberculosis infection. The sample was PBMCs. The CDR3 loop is CASSQMEEQYF. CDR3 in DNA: TGCGCCAGCAGCCAAATGGAGGAGCAGTACTTC.